This T cell receptor (beta chain) is drawn from a study of human T cells and chemical hapten exposure. Time point in this sample: pre-sensitization, week 0. This sample's treatment: therapeutic diphenylcyclopropenone sensitization with weekly scalp DPC. The authors' total RNA extraction used unfractionated whole blood. Alopecia patients deemed DPC-suitable, aged 18 to 70, excluding pregnancy. This CDR3 contains 16 residues. Germline assignment: CDR1 SGHVS and CDR2 FQNEAQ. Losses at the gene ends were 1 base for V and 7 bases for J; bases not matched to a gene: 6. Via MiXCR, TCRdb re-called the RACE reads, giving one row per CDR3 protein. The repertoire has 35,000 to 40,000 distinct CDR3 sequences, approximately 12% of them found once; the top ten carry around 2%. The sample holds many counts of this clonotype.

The receptor's source is a woman in her thirties or forties with alopecia areata. Some clones in this sample may be carry-over from other donors' samples. The material was whole blood, obtained in connection with sensitization to the hapten diphenylcyclopropenone (DPC). The rearrangement uses TRBV7-8 and TRBJ2-2, with 10 bases fitting TRBD2. CDR3 DNA: TGTGCCAGCAGCTTAGAAGAGCGGGAGGGCGGCGGGGAGCTGTTTTTT. It yields the protein CASSLEEREGGGELFF.